The 22 T cell receptor beta chains below were found in one sample sequenced in a study of blood T cells in healthy people across ages. It was with a sample-barcoded 5' primer and a J-beta primer mix that a second PCR of roughly 7 to 12 cycles was run. TCRdb re-derived calls from the 5' RACE reads in MiXCR, one entry per CDR3 protein. Among about 1.4 million distinct CDR3 sequences listed, 45% to 70% were seen once. Source material: blood. These receptors were obtained from a man between 18 and 29 years old in good health.

This clonotype was detected a few times. The chain carries TRBV2 and TRBJ1-1; D might be TRBD1 (5 bases). This CDR3 is built from 14 residues. Trimming left V 4 bases short and J 5 bases short, with 14 bases between. Germline CDR1 is SNHLY and CDR2 is FYNNEI. As DNA, the CDR3 is TGTGCCAGCAGTGTTTGGGGGAGTAGGACTGAAGCTTTCTTT. Translating gives CASSVWGSRTEAFF.

The chain carries TRBV4-1 and TRBJ2-3; 8 bases are a match to TRBD1. The length of the CDR3 is 15 residues. Germline-derived CDR1 and CDR2 are MGHRA and YSYEKL. The V and J ends lost 7 bases and 0 bases, in that order; junction bases with no gene match: 6. The CDR3 sequence: CASKGQGYSTDTQYF. The CDR3 nucleotides read TGCGCCAGCAAAGGACAGGGATATAGCACAGATACGCAGTATTTT.

The chain uses TRBV27 and TRBJ1-2; tentatively, D is TRBD1 (5 bases). The CDR3 is 13 amino acids. V shed 5 bases and J shed 8 bases, with 15 bases lying between them. CDR1 and CDR2 from the germline V gene are MNHEY and SMNVEV (reference sequence). CDR3 in amino acids: CASSPGGFGGYTF. CDR3 in DNA: TGTGCCAGCAGTCCCGGGGGTTTCGGGGGCTACACCTTC.

The chain carries TRBV7-2 and TRBJ1-1; 10 positions match TRBD1. Trimming removed 5 bases from V and 8 bases from J; junction bases left unmatched: 14. CDR1 and CDR2 from the germline V gene are SGHTA and FQGNSA. The CDR3 contains 16 residues. The CDR3 sequence is CASSPLGQGKRGEAFF. In nucleotides, the CDR3 is TGTGCCAGCAGCCCCCTGGGACAGGGGAAAAGGGGGGAAGCTTTCTTT.

The CDR3 here is CASSQDLGSTDTQYF. The CDR3 region has the DNA TGCGCCAGCAGCCAAGATTTAGGGAGCACAGATACGCAGTATTTT. This chain uses TRBV4-1 with TRBJ2-3; no definite D call. The CDR3 is 15 amino acids. Germline V lookup: CDR1 MGHRA, CDR2 YSYEKL. Trimming removed 0 bases from V and 0 bases from J, with 7 bases in between.

The gene calls are TRBV5-1 and TRBJ2-3, with D unclear. Germline V lookup: CDR1 SGHRS, CDR2 YFSETQ. Trimming took off 3 bases at V and 3 bases at J, with 11 bases between the two ends. The CDR3 is 14 residues long. Here the CDR3 reads CASSSDQATDTQYF. The CDR3 DNA reads as TGCGCCAGCAGCTCTGATCAGGCGACAGATACGCAGTATTTT. Together with reference TRBV5-1 and TRBJ2-3, the CDR3 gives the full variable domain: KAGVTQTPRYLIKTRGQQVTLSCSPISGHRSVSWYQQTPGQGLQFLFEYFSETQRNKGNFPGRFSGRQFSNSRSEMNVSTLELGDSALYLCASSSDQATDTQYFGPGTRLTVL.

The gene calls are TRBV6-1 and TRBJ2-1; TRBD2 might be the D (6 bases). Germline lookup yields CDR1 MNHNS and CDR2 SASEGT. The CDR3 has 14 amino acids. The V gene lost 7 bases and the J gene lost 2 bases, with 12 bases spanning the gap. CDR3 bases: TGTGCCAGCACCCCTGCTAGCGCCTACAATGAGCAGTTCTTC. Residues: CASTPASAYNEQFF.

The chain couples TRBV15 to TRBJ2-7; a possible D gene is TRBD2 (6 bases). The tail of the sequence fits TRBJ2-5 better, so the J call may be wrong. This CDR3 is built from 17 residues. Germline values: CDR1 LNHNV, CDR2 YYDKDF (reference sequence). CDR3 protein: CATSRDKTLGAGETQYF. CDR3 DNA: TGTGCCACCAGCAGAGACAAGACCCTAGGGGCGGGGGAGACCCAGTACTTC.

This chain connects TRBV29-1 to TRBJ1-2; D possibly corresponds to TRBD1 (5 bases). V lost 0 bases, J lost 8 bases, and 16 bases lay in between. This CDR3 is built from 14 residues. Looked up from germline, CDR1 is SQVTM and CDR2 is ANQGSEA. The DNA for the CDR3 is TGCAGCGTTGAAGAAACAGGTTCGAATCAAGGCTACACCTTC. Residues: CSVEETGSNQGYTF.

This clonotype was observed a handful of times. The gene calls are TRBV27 and TRBJ1-1, with 7 bases identical to TRBD1. V lost 9 bases to trimming and J lost 1 base; unmatched junction nucleotides: 8. This CDR3 region has 14 residues. CDR1 and CDR2 (germline): MNHEY, SMNVEV (reference sequence). The CDR3 is CASRQGSRNTEAFF. CDR3 DNA: TGTGCCAGTCGACAGGGTAGTAGGAACACTGAAGCTTTCTTT.

J is TRBJ1-1 and V is TRBV12-3 or TRBV12-4, with D hard to call. The CDR3 contains 12 residues. Trimming took 6 bases from V and 7 from J, leaving 12 bases between them. This CDR3 reads CASSGRHGEAFF. CDR3 in DNA: TGTGCCAGCAGCGGCAGGCATGGTGAAGCTTTCTTT.

This chain links TRBV7-9 with TRBJ1-2; 8 bases map to TRBD1. After removal of 7 bases from V and 3 bases from J, the junction contained 7 bases not matched to a gene. The germline V gene encodes CDR1 SEHNR and CDR2 FQNEAQ (reference sequence). This CDR3 spans 14 amino acids. The CDR3 reads CASNPGGQDYGYTF. CDR3 nucleotides: TGTGCCAGCAACCCAGGGGGACAGGACTATGGCTACACCTTC.

The chain combines TRBV4-1 with TRBJ1-1; possible D gene TRBD1, 5 bases. Germline V lookup: CDR1 MGHRA, CDR2 YSYEKL. This CDR3 has 12 amino acids. Trimming pared 2 bases from V and 7 bases from J, leaving 8 bases between. CDR3 nucleotide sequence: TGCGCCAGCAGCCAACCCGGGGGTGAAGCTTTCTTT. Translating it yields CASSQPGGEAFF.

The V call is TRBV18, the J call TRBJ2-7, with no clear D. CDR1 is KGHSH and CDR2 is LQKENI in the germline V gene. The V and J ends lost 1 base and 6 bases respectively, with 10 bases between them. The length of the CDR3 is 13 residues. CDR3 sequence (DNA): TGTGCCAGCTCACCACTATCGGTTTCCGAGCAGTACTTC. It translates to CASSPLSVSEQYF.

This chain links TRBV20-1 with TRBJ2-5, with D perhaps matching TRBD2 (5 bases). Germline CDR1 is DFQATT and CDR2 is SNEGSKA (reference sequence). The V end lost 0 bases, the J end lost 5 bases, and 13 bases lay between the germline ends. This CDR3 is built from 14 residues. CDR3 residues: CSAREPSSRETQYF. DNA for the CDR3: TGCAGTGCTAGAGAGCCTTCTAGCAGGGAGACCCAGTACTTC.

The chain links TRBV10-3 to TRBJ1-1; D is ambiguous. The V gene's germline CDR1 is ENHRY and CDR2 SYGVKD. V lost 2 bases and J 1 base, leaving 14 bases between the germline ends. This CDR3 is built from 16 residues. The CDR3 sequence is CAISELAGFQNTEAFF. CDR3 nucleotide sequence: TGTGCCATCAGTGAGCTCGCCGGGTTTCAGAACACTGAAGCTTTCTTT.

This clonotype was seen only a few times. The chain carries TRBV20-1 and TRBJ2-7; 12 bases are a match to TRBD2. CDR1 and CDR2 (germline): DFQATT, SNEGSKA (reference sequence). V lost 1 base to trimming and J lost 2 bases; unmatched junction nucleotides: 6. The length of the CDR3 is 16 residues. The CDR3 bases are TGCAGTGCTAGAGGTGGACTAGCGGGGCTAACCTACGAGCAGTACTTC. Translating gives CSARGGLAGLTYEQYF.

This clonotype was counted a few times. CDR3 protein: CASSLGRPGGETQYF. The CDR3 DNA reads TGCGCCAGCAGCCTCGGTAGACCCGGGGGAGAGACCCAGTACTTC. The chain links TRBV4-1 to TRBJ2-5; a possible D gene is TRBD2 (6 bases). CDR1 is MGHRA, CDR2 YSYEKL, per germline. This CDR3 spans 15 amino acids. With 4 bases removed from V and 4 bases from J, the gap between germline ends came to 16 bases.

J is TRBJ2-5 and V is TRBV12-5; a weak D match, TRBD1 (5 bases). CDR1 and CDR2 from the germline V gene are LGHNT and FRNRAP. V dropped 1 base and J dropped 5 bases, with 14 bases sitting between them. The CDR3 is made up of 15 amino acids. The CDR3 sequence is CASGLEGRPGETQYF. The CDR3 DNA reads TGTGCTAGTGGTTTGGAAGGCCGGCCAGGGGAGACCCAGTACTTC.

Concerning this clonotype: The likely explanation is a read error, given a far larger clone one base away. This sequence joins TRBV3-1 and TRBJ2-1; no reliable D call. Per the germline V gene, CDR1 is LGHDT and CDR2 is YNNKEL (reference sequence). The CDR3 is 11 amino acids. The CDR3 region is CASSLVNERFF. The CDR3 DNA follows: TGTGCCAGCAGCCTCGTAAATGAGCGGTTCTTC.

There are a few counts of this clonotype. The chain employs TRBV4-3 and TRBJ2-1; D unresolved. Germline assignment: CDR1 LGHNA and CDR2 YSLEER. This CDR3 contains 14 residues. Trimming pared 1 base from V and 6 bases from J, leaving 10 bases between. DNA of the CDR3: TGCGCCAGCAGCCAAGGATCCGTGGGCAATGAGCAGTTCTTC. It yields the protein CASSQGSVGNEQFF.

This clonotype showed up just a few times. V usage is TRBV5-5 and J usage is TRBJ2-3; 7 bases are shared with TRBD2. CDR3 length: 17 amino acids. The V gene's germline CDR1 is SGHKS and CDR2 YYEKEE (reference sequence). Unmatched junction bases numbered 13, after V lost 1 base and J lost 5 bases. CDR3 nucleotide sequence: TGTGCCAGCAGCTTGCCGGGGGGACTCTCGGAGAAAGATACGCAGTATTTT. It translates to CASSLPGGLSEKDTQYF.